Here is one TCR beta chain with its context. The antigen this receptor binds is unknown. Within one base of it there is no much larger clone, and no base qualities were kept. The collaborating institutions used their own protocols to collect whole blood in K2EDTA tubes. For TCRbeta analysis, collaborators shipped samples in one of three forms: frozen whole blood, isolated PBMCs, or DNA extracted from either of those sample types. The sample is drawn from a study of blood T cell repertoires in COVID-19 (dated by TCRdb to 2018 to 2020). Background for the entire study: The collaborator samples originated in the United States, Italy and Spain and spanned the acute and convalescent phases of COVID-19. The prospective study material was composed of cDNA or gDNA derived from T cells, B-cell-depleted T cells, or PBMCs. The dataset comprised deeply sampled blood TCRbeta repertoires from subjects exposed to, actively infected with, or recovered from COVID-19. A freely available public database, intended as a resource for researchers studying the immune response to SARS-CoV-2, is where the repertoires were released. Samples were obtained from the ongoing ImmuneRACE study (first 160 participants) and from some 1,300 subjects provided by 6 global collaborators. A de-identified subject ID, COVID-19 status, age in years and sex were almost always included in the sample metadata. HLA class I and class II types, where available, came from metadata supplied by the sample provider rather than from assay-based typing. What the work shows at the level of the full study, not this receptor alone: The quantity of clinical and demographic metadata differed by source and by participant and was supplied without curation.

TCRbeta CDR3 regions were amplified from genomic DNA by means of the immunoSEQ Assay, a bias-controlled multiplex PCR. On the authors' methods: The number of nucleated cells in each sample was estimated from the amplification of reference gene primers within the assay. To quantify the absolute abundance of each unique TCRbeta CDR3 rearrangement, sequence reads were collapsed and filtered. For each sample, productive Simpson clonality was calculated as the square root of Simpson's diversity index across productive rearrangements. TCRdb provides this immuneACCESS table in a form limited to in-frame rearrangements. Some clones are lacking; in checked studies, under half of them reflect an unresolved V gene, and why the rest are absent is not known. V, J and clone size are those of that table, while D and trimming were read from the DNA. This sample is represented by more than 150,000 clones; about 86% of them were singletons. The top ten clones comprise 5.5% to 7% of the sample.

From the cysteine up to the phenylalanine, the CDR3 has a length of 13 residues. The CDR3 DNA has 39 bases and is translated from base 1. Per the germline V gene, MNHEY is the CDR1 and SVGAGI is the CDR2. Cut back by 6 bases and 0 bases, the V and J ends lie 6 bases apart. The material sequenced was peripheral blood. This receptor chain uses TRBV6-5 and TRBJ2-4; a confident D gene designation cannot be given. The sequence was obtained from a man over 45 with active or convalescent COVID-19. CDR3 protein: CASSGLAKNIQYF. The DNA reads TGTGCCAGCAGCGGGTTAGCCAAAAACATTCAGTACTTC.